Reported below is one T cell receptor beta chain. The entry originates in a study of blood T cell repertoires in COVID-19. Looking at the study overall: Acute and convalescent COVID-19 specimens originated in the United States, Italy and Spain.

The germline CDR1 and CDR2 sequences are MNHEY and SMNVEV (reference sequence). This CDR3 is 11 amino acids long. Trimming stripped 8 bases from V and 3 bases from J, with 8 bases between. Original handling: Using reference gene primer amplification, nucleated cell counts were estimated. Sequenced by immunoSEQ multiplex PCR; TCRdb stores in-frame clones only, minus some. V and J calls and clone size are as listed in that table; D and trimming were resolved from the DNA. The sample lists over 30,000 clones, less than 95% seen once, with roughly a fifth in the top ten. The sequencing sample was made of peripheral blood. This chain links TRBV27 with TRBJ2-7; no firm D call. The sequence derives from a man at least 80 years old with acute or convalescent COVID-19. Here the CDR3 reads CASRRGYEQYF. CDR3 DNA sequence: TGTGCCAGCCGAAGAGGCTACGAGCAGTACTTC.